The rows below give T cell receptor beta chains drawn from one sample of a study of control samples from healthy donors and cancer patients. Assay used: immunoSEQ multiplex PCR; TCRdb lists only in-frame clones, some missing. The sample holds around 51,000 clones; 75% to 85% are singletons and the top ten take around a tenth. Sequencing used blood. The receptor source for this set is a man aged 65 to 85 in good health. The conserved cysteine and the conserved F or W are not part of the CDR3 here. A D gene is named only where the DNA matches it firmly.

J gene,D gene,V gene,CDR3 protein
TRBJ1-5,-,TRBV28,ASSFFNQPQH
TRBJ2-1,TRBD2,TRBV6-1,ASSELAGGYNEQF
TRBJ1-1,-,TRBV6-4,ASSDSFGVGAEAF
TRBJ2-5,-,TRBV2,ASSEGVYQETQY
TRBJ2-5,-,TRBV2,ASLRGSQETQY
TRBJ1-1,-,TRBV29-1,SVEVRGTAF
TRBJ2-3,-,TRBV2,ASSVGDTQY
TRBJ2-2,-,TRBV24-1,ATSDLRTDTGELF
TRBJ1-3,-,TRBV7-2,ASSFQQGVGNTIY
TRBJ2-1,-,TRBV7-2,ASSPHPGADNEQF
TRBJ1-4,-,TRBV3-1/TRBV3-2,ASSQEKDSGLYATNEKLF
TRBJ2-7,TRBD2,TRBV6-5,ASSYSYGGSYEQY
TRBJ1-2,-,TRBV14,ASSQAPGVGYT
TRBJ2-1,TRBD1,TRBV7-6,ASSFYPNRDRVLVGSYNEQF
TRBJ1-5,-,TRBV5-1,ASSFSGLGNQPQH
TRBJ2-4,-,TRBV6-4,ASSGNIQY
TRBJ2-1,-,TRBV12-2,ASRSRGVRGSYNEQF
TRBJ1-1,TRBD1,TRBV7-3,ASSATGGDTEAF
TRBJ2-4,TRBD1,TRBV6-6,ASSWPQGDRGNIQY
TRBJ2-3,TRBD2,TRBV9,ASSSRAGGGDTQY
TRBJ1-2,-,TRBV28,ASSLADSLYGYT
TRBJ2-3,-,TRBV2,ASKRGITGTDTQY
TRBJ2-7,-,TRBV7-2,ASSFYGTGASAEQY
TRBJ2-2,-,TRBV7-3,ASSPSDRNTGELF
TRBJ2-6,TRBD1,TRBV19,ASSPRGTVYSGANVLT
TRBJ1-5,-,TRBV6-5,ASRRGGSSNQPQH
TRBJ1-1,-,TRBV21-1,ASTFEGSSGTEAF
TRBJ1-3,-,TRBV4-2,ASSQVAFVGPNSGNTIY
TRBJ2-6,-,TRBV14,ASSLWGQLSGANVLT
TRBJ2-7,-,TRBV18,ASSPDGIPYEQY
TRBJ2-7,-,TRBV2,ASRAVGADEQY
TRBJ2-7,-,TRBV28,ASRRTGSYEQY
TRBJ1-2,-,TRBV2,ASNDVNYGYT
TRBJ1-4,-,TRBV5-6,ASSLSGNEKLF
TRBJ2-3,TRBD2,TRBV19,ASSTRGLGDTQY
TRBJ1-1,-,TRBV28,ASSLIRVNTEAF
TRBJ2-7,TRBD1,TRBV6-1,ASSEWDRGSYEQY
TRBJ2-5,-,TRBV7-9,ASSLVPAQGETQY
TRBJ1-2,-,TRBV6-1,ASSESDWGYT
TRBJ2-5,-,TRBV10-1,ASSEGGQQETQY
TRBJ2-7,-,TRBV7-8,ASRFEALHEQY
TRBJ1-2,-,TRBV5-1,ASSPSSGFSGYT
TRBJ2-3,-,TRBV5-1,ASSLESRFTDTQY
TRBJ1-2,TRBD1,TRBV5-6,ASSPGTGVSYGYT
TRBJ2-5,-,TRBV6-6,ASSYSRQVQQETQY
TRBJ2-7,-,TRBV5-1,ASSLGGDSYEQY
TRBJ1-4,TRBD1,TRBV7-9,ASSRGQGNEKLF
TRBJ2-2,-,TRBV3-1/TRBV3-2,ASTGTSLGNGELF
TRBJ1-2,TRBD1,TRBV27,ASIPGQSIYGYT
TRBJ1-5,-,TRBV7-2,ASSPLAVYSNQPQH
TRBJ2-2,TRBD1,TRBV2,ASNRGPGELF
TRBJ2-5,-,TRBV7-9,ASSLKETQY
TRBJ2-1,-,TRBV30,AWSKGGSYNEQF
TRBJ2-4,TRBD1,TRBV5-5,ASSAGTGAKNIQY
TRBJ2-3,TRBD2,TRBV7-9,ASSWGGGADTQY
TRBJ2-5,TRBD1,TRBV24-1,ATSDLPDREDQETQY
TRBJ1-2,-,TRBV19,ASSIQGQTGEYGYT
TRBJ2-5,-,TRBV28,ASNQGTQETQY
TRBJ1-5,-,TRBV5-6,ASSFGGAGMWSNQPQH
TRBJ1-5,-,TRBV30,AWSGWTANQPQH